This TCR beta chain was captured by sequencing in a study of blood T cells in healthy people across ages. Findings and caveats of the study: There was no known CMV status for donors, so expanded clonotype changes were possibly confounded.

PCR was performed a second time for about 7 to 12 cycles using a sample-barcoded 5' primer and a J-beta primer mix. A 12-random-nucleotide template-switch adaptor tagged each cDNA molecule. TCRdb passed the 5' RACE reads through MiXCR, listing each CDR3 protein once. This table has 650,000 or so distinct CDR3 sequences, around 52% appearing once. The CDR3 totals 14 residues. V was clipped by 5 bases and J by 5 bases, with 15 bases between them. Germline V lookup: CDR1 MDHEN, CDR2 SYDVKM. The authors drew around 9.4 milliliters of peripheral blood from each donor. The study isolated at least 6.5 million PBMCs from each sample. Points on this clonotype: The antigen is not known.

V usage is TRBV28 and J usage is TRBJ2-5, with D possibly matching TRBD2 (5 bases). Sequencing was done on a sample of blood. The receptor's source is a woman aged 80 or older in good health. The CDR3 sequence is CASSVEGLRETQYF. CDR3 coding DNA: TGTGCCAGCAGTGTAGAGGGTTTAAGGGAGACCCAGTACTTC.